Below, 7 T cell receptor beta chains from the same sample are listed, as sequenced in a study of early T cells in non-severe SARS-CoV-2 infection. One entry per CDR3 protein, called by TCRdb with MiXCR from the 5' RACE reads. The sample lists some 80,000 distinct CDR3 sequences, around 12% occurring once. The sequenced sample was whole blood, obtained at baseline. The source of these receptors is an adult who was a healthcare worker with PCR-confirmed SARS-CoV-2 infection or an uninfected control (not recorded which). The donor label of this sample is uncertain.

This clonotype was recorded a few times. The chain employs TRBV18 and TRBJ2-7, with D possibly called TRBD1 or TRBD2 (5 bases each). Germline values: CDR1 KGHSH, CDR2 LQKENI. This CDR3 is built from 13 residues. V lost 3 bases and J lost 0, with 6 bases in between. CDR3 nucleotides: TGTGCCAGCTCACCGGGGGTCTCCTACGAGCAGTACTTC. The encoded protein is CASSPGVSYEQYF.

This clonotype was counted a few times. The rearrangement links TRBV6-2 or TRBV6-3 to TRBJ2-7; 8 nucleotides align to TRBD1. CDR1 and CDR2 (germline): MNHEY, SVGEGT. CDR3 length equals 16 residues. Germline trimming cut 4 bases from V and 3 bases from J; bases unmatched to any gene: 11. The CDR3 reads CASSSLPRTGNYEQYF. In nucleotides, the CDR3 is TGTGCCAGCAGTTCCCTACCTCGGACAGGGAACTACGAGCAGTACTTC.

This clonotype showed up just a few times. The chain uses TRBV7-6 and TRBJ2-7; D ambiguous. The CDR3 consists of 15 residues. Per germline, CDR1 SGHVS and CDR2 FNYEAQ. V was pared by 1 base and J by 0 bases, with 10 bases between. CDR3 residues: CASSLELGSSYEQYF. The DNA for the CDR3 is TGTGCCAGCAGCTTAGAGTTGGGTAGCTCCTACGAGCAGTACTTC.

This clonotype came up many times. The chain is built from TRBV7-2 and TRBJ2-1; 7 bases map to TRBD2. CDR1 and CDR2 from the germline V gene are SGHTA and FQGNSA. This CDR3 region has 14 residues. V trimming: 4 bases; J trimming: 6 bases; junction bases outside the gene matches: 6. The CDR3 here is CASSSGLNVNEQFF. The CDR3 coding sequence is TGTGCCAGCAGCTCGGGACTAAACGTCAATGAGCAGTTCTTC.

This chain links TRBV30 with TRBJ2-7, with TRBD1 as a possible D gene (5 bases). V gave up 4 bases and J gave up 2 bases, with 9 bases separating them. This CDR3 comprises 12 residues. The germline V gene encodes CDR1 GTSNPN and CDR2 SVGIG (reference sequence). CDR3 bases: TGTGCCTGGAACAGGTCCCCCTACGAGCAGTACTTC. This codes for CAWNRSPYEQYF.

Remarks on this clonotype: The junction departs from the called germline gene at one end, perhaps through a read error. The V and J genes are TRBV7-2 and TRBJ2-7; 7 nucleotides align to TRBD1. Germline lookup yields CDR1 SGHTA and CDR2 FQGNSA. The CDR3 consists of 12 residues. The CDR3 is CASSFGGQEPSF. CDR3 sequence (DNA): TGTGCCAGCAGCTTCGGCGGACAGGAGCCTTCCTTC.

This clonotype came up a few times. The rearrangement links TRBV18 to TRBJ1-1, with TRBD1 as a possible D gene (6 bases). V was pared by 6 bases and J by 5 bases, with 13 bases between. The germline gives CDR1 KGHSH, CDR2 LQKENI. There are 13 residues in the CDR3. The CDR3 spells CASSPTGTTEAFF. CDR3 nucleotide sequence: TGTGCCAGCTCGCCTACAGGGACGACTGAAGCTTTCTTT. Using reference TRBV18 and TRBJ1-1 for the parts outside the CDR3, the full variable domain is NAGVMQNPRHLVRRRGQEARLRCSPMKGHSHVYWYRQLPEEGLKFMVYLQKENIIDESGMPKERFSAEFPKEGPSILRIQQVVRGDSAAYFCASSPTGTTEAFFGQGTRLTVV.